The 12 T cell receptor beta chains reported below all come from one sample, sequenced in a study of metastatic and nonmetastatic thyroid tumors. TCRdb re-called the PCR reads with MiXCR. The sample holds tens of thousands of clones, around 20% seen once. Ahead of thyroid surgery, no patient had received treatment of any kind. The sequencing input was adjacent normal tissue. Receptors originate from a male donor with papillary thyroid cancer or a benign thyroid nodule (not recorded which). Some clones in this sample may be carry-over from other donors' samples.

The table lists this clone with many counts. J is TRBJ2-3 and V is TRBV11-1; TRBD2 matches 12 bases. The CDR3 spans 17 residues. Germline-derived CDR1 and CDR2 are SGHAT and FQDESV (reference sequence). The J segment lost 2 bases and the V segment lost 5 bases, leaving 8 bases of the junction unmatched. CDR3 loop: CASSLGRTSGDTDTQYF. The CDR3 bases are TGTGCCAGCAGCCTGGGCCGGACTAGCGGGGACACAGATACGCAGTATTTT.

This clone has at least ten counts. The genes are TRBV4-2 and TRBJ1-4; D might be TRBD1 (5 bases). Germline CDR1 reads LGHNA; CDR2 reads YNFKEQ. V was shortened by 2 bases and J by 6 bases, with 19 bases between the two germline ends. The CDR3 totals 17 residues. The CDR3 sequence: CASSQIGSGRADEKLFF. CDR3 DNA sequence: TGTGCCAGCAGCCAAATAGGGTCTGGCAGGGCGGATGAAAAACTGTTTTTT.

This clone was recorded at least ten times. The V gene is TRBV29-1, the J gene TRBJ1-2, with D tentatively TRBD1 (5 bases). From germline, CDR1 is SQVTM and CDR2 ANQGSEA. The V and J ends lost 8 bases and 0 bases respectively, with 16 bases between them. The CDR3 has 14 amino acids. The CDR3 spells CSFAPGRSNYGYTF. The CDR3 coding sequence is TGCAGCTTTGCTCCGGGACGGTCTAACTATGGCTACACCTTC.

V gene TRBV2 combines with J gene TRBJ1-2; D remains unclear. V was pared by 10 bases and J by 4 bases, with 10 bases between. Germline CDR1 and CDR2: SNHLY and FYNNEI. The CDR3 totals 11 residues. The CDR3 DNA follows: TGTGCCACTGGAACAGTCTATGGCTACACCTTC. This codes for CATGTVYGYTF.

Ten or more counts support this clone. The CDR3 sequence is CASSSTGPQEKLFF. For the CDR3, the DNA is TGTGCCAGCAGCTCCACGGGACCTCAAGAAAAACTGTTTTTT. The chain couples TRBV7-9 to TRBJ1-4; a weak D match, TRBD1 (5 bases). Trimming took 4 bases from V and 8 from J, leaving 14 bases between them. The CDR3 covers 14 residues. The V gene's germline CDR1 is SEHNR and CDR2 FQNEAQ (reference sequence).

This clone was seen many times. The chain joins TRBV10-1 to TRBJ2-3; 7 bases are shared with TRBD2. Per germline, CDR1 WNHNN and CDR2 SYGVQD (reference sequence). V trimming: 4 bases; J trimming: 2 bases; junction bases outside the gene matches: 6. The CDR3 totals 15 residues. The CDR3 loop reads CASSGGGDLTDTQYF. DNA for the CDR3: TGCGCCAGCAGTGGCGGGGGAGACCTCACAGATACGCAGTATTTT.

This clone was recorded at least ten times. This chain links TRBV14 with TRBJ2-7; D remains ambiguous. Germline V gives CDR1 SGHDN, CDR2 FVKESK. V lost 3 bases and J 0 bases, leaving 3 bases between the germline ends. CDR3 length: 12 amino acids. The CDR3 DNA reads TGTGCCAGCAGCCACGCCTCCTACGAGCAGTACTTC. Protein product: CASSHASYEQYF.

The chain joins TRBV20-1 to TRBJ2-7, with 11 bases matching TRBD2. The germline V gene encodes CDR1 DFQATT and CDR2 SNEGSKA (reference sequence). The CDR3 runs 15 residues. Trimming cost V 6 bases and J 3 bases; bases outside gene matches: 10. The CDR3: CSAEIAGGGDYEQYF. The CDR3 bases are TGCAGTGCCGAAATAGCGGGAGGGGGGGACTACGAGCAGTACTTC.

This clone was counted only a few times. The rearrangement links TRBV6-1 to TRBJ2-3, with 8 bases that match TRBD2. The ends lost 5 bases at V and 7 bases at J; junction bases unmatched: 11. The CDR3 extends over 15 amino acids. Looked up from germline, CDR1 is MNHNS and CDR2 is SASEGT. As DNA, the CDR3 is TGTGCCAGCAGTCGCATAGCGGGGAGTACATATACGCAGTATTTT. This sequence encodes CASSRIAGSTYTQYF.

This clone was counted many times. CDR3 nucleotides: TGCGCCAGCAGAACTAGCGCGCAAGAGACCCAGTACTTC. Translated, it gives CASRTSAQETQYF. J is TRBJ2-5 and V is TRBV10-2, with 7 bases matching TRBD2. The CDR3 consists of 13 residues. V dropped 6 bases and J dropped 2; count of bases not matched to a gene: 3. CDR1 is WSHSY, CDR2 SAAADI, per germline.

The chain carries TRBV6-1 and TRBJ2-1; possibly TRBD1 or TRBD2 for D (5 bases each). The V end was cut by 5 bases, the J end by 9 bases, with 11 bases between. Per germline, CDR1 MNHNS and CDR2 SASEGT. CDR3 length equals 12 residues. CDR3 DNA: TGTGCCAGCAGTCAAGATGGGGGTGAGCAGTTCTTC. Protein product: CASSQDGGEQFF.

This clone was seen repeatedly, ten times or more. This chain links TRBV5-1 with TRBJ1-4; perhaps TRBD1 as D (6 bases). CDR3 length equals 15 residues. V gave up 0 bases and J gave up 6 bases, with 12 bases separating them. The germline V gene has CDR1 SGHRS and CDR2 YFSETQ. This CDR3 is CASSLESGVHEKLFF. CDR3 sequence (DNA): TGCGCCAGCAGCTTGGAGTCAGGGGTGCATGAAAAACTGTTTTTT.